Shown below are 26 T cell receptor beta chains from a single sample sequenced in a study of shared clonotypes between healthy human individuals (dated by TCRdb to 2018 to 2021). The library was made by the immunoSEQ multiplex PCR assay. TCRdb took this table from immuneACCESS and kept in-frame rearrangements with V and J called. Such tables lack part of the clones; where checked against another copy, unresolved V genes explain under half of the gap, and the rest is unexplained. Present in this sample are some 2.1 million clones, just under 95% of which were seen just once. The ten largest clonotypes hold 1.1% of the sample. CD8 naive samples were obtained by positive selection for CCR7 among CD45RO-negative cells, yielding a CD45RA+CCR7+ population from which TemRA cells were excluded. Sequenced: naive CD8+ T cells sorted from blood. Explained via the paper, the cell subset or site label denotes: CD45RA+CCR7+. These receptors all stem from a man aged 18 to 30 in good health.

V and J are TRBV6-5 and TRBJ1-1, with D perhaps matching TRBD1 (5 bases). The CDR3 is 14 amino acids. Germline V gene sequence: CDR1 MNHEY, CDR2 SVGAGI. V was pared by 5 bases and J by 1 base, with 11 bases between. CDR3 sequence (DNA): TGTGCCAGCAGTACCGGGACTGCGAACACTGAAGCTTTCTTT. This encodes CASSTGTANTEAFF.

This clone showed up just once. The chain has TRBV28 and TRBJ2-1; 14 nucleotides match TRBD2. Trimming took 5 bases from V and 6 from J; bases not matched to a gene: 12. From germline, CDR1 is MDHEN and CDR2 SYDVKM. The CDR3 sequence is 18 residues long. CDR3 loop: CASSRLAGGPLGGNEQFF. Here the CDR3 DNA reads TGTGCCAGCAGTAGACTAGCGGGGGGGCCATTAGGCGGCAATGAGCAGTTCTTC.

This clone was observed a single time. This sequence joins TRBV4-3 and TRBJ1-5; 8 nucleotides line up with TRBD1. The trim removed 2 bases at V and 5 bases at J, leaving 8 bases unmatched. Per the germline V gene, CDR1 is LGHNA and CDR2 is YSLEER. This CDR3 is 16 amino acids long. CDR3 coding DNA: TGCGCCAGCAGCCAAACCGCAGGGGGCGCGTATCAGCCCCAGCATTTT. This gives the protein CASSQTAGGAYQPQHF.

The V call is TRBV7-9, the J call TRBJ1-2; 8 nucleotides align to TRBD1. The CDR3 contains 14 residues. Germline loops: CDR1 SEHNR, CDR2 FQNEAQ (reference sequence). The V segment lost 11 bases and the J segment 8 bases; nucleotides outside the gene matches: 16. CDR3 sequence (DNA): TGTGCCGGACAAATCTCAGGGGGCCTCTGGGGCTACACCTTC. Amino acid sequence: CAGQISGGLWGYTF.

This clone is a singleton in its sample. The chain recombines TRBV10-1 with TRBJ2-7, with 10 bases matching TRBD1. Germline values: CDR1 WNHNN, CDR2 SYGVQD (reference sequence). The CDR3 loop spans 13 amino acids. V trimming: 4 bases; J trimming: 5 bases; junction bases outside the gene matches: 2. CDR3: CASSATGGDEQYF. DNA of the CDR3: TGCGCCAGCAGTGCGACAGGGGGCGACGAGCAGTACTTC.

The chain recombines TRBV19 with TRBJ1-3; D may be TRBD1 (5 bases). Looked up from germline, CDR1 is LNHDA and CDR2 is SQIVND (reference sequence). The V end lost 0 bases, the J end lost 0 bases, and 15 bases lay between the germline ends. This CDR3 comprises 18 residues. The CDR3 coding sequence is TGTGCCAGTAGTATAGATCTCCAGAAGGGGATCTCTGGAAACACCATATATTTT. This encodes CASSIDLQKGISGNTIYF. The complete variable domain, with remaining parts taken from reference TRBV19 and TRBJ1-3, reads DGGITQSPKYLFRKEGQNVTLSCEQNLNHDAMYWYRQDPGQGLRLIYYSQIVNDFQKGDIAEGYSVSREKKESFPLTVTSAQKNPTAFYLCASSIDLQKGISGNTIYFGEGSWLTVV.

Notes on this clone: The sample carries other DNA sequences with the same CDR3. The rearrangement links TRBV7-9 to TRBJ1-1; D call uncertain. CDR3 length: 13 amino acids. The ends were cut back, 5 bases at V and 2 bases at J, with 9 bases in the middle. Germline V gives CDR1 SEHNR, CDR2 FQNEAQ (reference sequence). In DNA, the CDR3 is TGTGCCAGCAGCCCTCCGGGTAACACTGAAGCTTTCTTT. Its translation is CASSPPGNTEAFF.

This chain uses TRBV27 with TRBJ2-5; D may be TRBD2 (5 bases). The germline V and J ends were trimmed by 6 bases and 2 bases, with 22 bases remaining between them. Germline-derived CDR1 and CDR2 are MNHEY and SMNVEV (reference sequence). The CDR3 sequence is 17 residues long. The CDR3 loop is CASSPFVALELQETQYF. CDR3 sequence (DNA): TGTGCCAGCAGCCCATTCGTAGCGCTCGAACTTCAAGAGACCCAGTACTTC.

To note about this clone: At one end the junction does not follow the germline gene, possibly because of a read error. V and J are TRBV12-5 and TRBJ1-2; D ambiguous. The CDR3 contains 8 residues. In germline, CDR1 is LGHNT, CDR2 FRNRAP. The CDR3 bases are TGTGCTAGTGGTATGGAGTCCTTC. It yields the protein CASGMESF.

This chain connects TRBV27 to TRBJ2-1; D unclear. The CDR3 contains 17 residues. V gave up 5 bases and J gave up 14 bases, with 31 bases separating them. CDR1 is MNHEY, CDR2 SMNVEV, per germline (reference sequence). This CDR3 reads CASSPSRLNRLAMGEFF. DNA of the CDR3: TGTGCCAGCAGTCCCAGTCGGTTAAACCGGCTCGCCATGGGTGAGTTCTTC.

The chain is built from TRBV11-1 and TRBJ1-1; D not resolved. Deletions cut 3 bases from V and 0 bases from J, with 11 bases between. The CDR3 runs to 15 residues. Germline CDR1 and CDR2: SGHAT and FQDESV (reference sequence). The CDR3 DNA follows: TGTGCCAGCAGCTTCCAAAGGTACATGAACACTGAAGCTTTCTTT. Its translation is CASSFQRYMNTEAFF.

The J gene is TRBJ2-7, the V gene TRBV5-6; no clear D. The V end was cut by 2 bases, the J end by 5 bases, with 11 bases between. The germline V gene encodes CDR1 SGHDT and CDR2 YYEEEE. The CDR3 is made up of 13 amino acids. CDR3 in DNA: TGTGCCAGCAGCTTTGAACTGAGCGACGAGCAGTACTTC. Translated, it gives CASSFELSDEQYF.

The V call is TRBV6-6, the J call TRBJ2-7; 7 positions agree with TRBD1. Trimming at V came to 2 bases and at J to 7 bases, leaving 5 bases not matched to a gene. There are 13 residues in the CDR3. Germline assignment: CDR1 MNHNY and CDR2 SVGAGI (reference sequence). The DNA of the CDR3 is TGTGCCAGCAGTTACGCCAGGGGGAATGAGCAGTACTTC. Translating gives CASSYARGNEQYF.

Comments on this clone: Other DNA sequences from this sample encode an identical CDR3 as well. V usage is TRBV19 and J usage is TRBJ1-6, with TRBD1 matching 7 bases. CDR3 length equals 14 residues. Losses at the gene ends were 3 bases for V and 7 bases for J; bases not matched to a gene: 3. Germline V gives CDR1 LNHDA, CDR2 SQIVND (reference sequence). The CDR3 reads CASSIGTDNSPLHF. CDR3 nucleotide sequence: TGTGCCAGTAGTATCGGGACAGACAATTCACCCCTCCACTTT.

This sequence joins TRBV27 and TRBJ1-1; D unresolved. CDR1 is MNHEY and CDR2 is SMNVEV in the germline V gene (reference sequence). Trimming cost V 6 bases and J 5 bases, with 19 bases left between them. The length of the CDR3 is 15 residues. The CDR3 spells CASSHGRVAGTEAFF. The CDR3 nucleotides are TGTGCCAGCAGCCACGGGCGGGTCGCGGGGACTGAAGCTTTCTTT.

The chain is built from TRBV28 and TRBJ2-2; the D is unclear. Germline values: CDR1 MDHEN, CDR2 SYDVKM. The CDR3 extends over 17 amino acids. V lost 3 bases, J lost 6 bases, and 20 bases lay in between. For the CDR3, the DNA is TGTGCCAGCAGTTTCGGACCGGCGAAGTACAGCGCCGGGGAGCTGTTTTTT. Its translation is CASSFGPAKYSAGELFF. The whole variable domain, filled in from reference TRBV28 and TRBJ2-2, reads DVKVTQSSRYLVKRTGEKVFLECVQDMDHENMFWYRQDPGLGLRLIYFSYDVKMKEKGDIPEGYSVSREKKERFSLILESASTNQTSMYLCASSFGPAKYSAGELFFGEGSRLTVL.

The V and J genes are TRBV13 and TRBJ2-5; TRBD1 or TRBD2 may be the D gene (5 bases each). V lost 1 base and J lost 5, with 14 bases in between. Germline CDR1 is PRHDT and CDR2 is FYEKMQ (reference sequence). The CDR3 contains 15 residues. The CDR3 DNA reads TGTGCCAGCAGCTTAGAGGGCAGGGAGAGGGAGACCCAGTACTTC. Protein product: CASSLEGRERETQYF.

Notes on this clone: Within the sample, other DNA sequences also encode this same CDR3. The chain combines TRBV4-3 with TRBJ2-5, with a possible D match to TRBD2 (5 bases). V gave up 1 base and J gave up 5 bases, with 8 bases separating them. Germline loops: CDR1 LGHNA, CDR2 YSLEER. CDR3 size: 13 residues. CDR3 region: CASSQGTGETQYF. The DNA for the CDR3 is TGCGCCAGCAGCCAAGGGACGGGGGAGACCCAGTACTTC.

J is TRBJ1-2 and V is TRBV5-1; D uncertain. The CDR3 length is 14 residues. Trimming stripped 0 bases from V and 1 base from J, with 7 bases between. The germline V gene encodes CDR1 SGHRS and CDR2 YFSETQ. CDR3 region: CASSLGQNNYGYTF. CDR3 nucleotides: TGCGCCAGCAGCTTGGGGCAAAATAACTATGGCTACACCTTC.

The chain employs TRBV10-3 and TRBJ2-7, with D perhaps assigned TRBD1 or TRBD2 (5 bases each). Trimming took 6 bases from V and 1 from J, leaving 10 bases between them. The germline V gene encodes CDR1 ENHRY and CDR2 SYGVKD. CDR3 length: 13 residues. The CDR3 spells CAIRWDGSYEQYF. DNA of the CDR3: TGTGCCATCAGGTGGGACGGATCCTACGAGCAGTACTTC.

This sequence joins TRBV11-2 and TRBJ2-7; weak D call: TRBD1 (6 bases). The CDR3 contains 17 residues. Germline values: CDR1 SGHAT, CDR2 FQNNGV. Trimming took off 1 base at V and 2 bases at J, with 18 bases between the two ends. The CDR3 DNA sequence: TGTGCCAGCAGCTTAGTTTTTAGTTTGGGGGACACCTACGAGCAGTACTTC. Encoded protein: CASSLVFSLGDTYEQYF. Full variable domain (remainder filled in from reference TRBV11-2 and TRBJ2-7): EAGVAQSPRYKIIEKRQSVAFWCNPISGHATLYWYQQILGQGPKLLIQFQNNGVVDDSQLPKDRFSAERLKGVDSTLKIQPAKLEDSAVYLCASSLVFSLGDTYEQYFGPGTRLTVT.

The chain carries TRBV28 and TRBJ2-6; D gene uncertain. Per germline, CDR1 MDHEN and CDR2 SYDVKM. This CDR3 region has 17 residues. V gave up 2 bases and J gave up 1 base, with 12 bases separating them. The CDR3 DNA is TGTGCCAGCAGTTTACGCAGTATCCTTTCTGGGGCCAACGTCCTGACTTTC. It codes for CASSLRSILSGANVLTF. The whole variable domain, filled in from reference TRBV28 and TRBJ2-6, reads DVKVTQSSRYLVKRTGEKVFLECVQDMDHENMFWYRQDPGLGLRLIYFSYDVKMKEKGDIPEGYSVSREKKERFSLILESASTNQTSMYLCASSLRSILSGANVLTFGAGSRLTVL.

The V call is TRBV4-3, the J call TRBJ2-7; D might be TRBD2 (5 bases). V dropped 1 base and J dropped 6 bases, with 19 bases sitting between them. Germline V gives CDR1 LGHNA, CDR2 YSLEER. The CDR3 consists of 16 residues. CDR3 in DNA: TGCGCCAGCAGCCAAGGAAGGGTCGGGGATTGGAGCGAGCAGTACTTC. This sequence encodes CASSQGRVGDWSEQYF.

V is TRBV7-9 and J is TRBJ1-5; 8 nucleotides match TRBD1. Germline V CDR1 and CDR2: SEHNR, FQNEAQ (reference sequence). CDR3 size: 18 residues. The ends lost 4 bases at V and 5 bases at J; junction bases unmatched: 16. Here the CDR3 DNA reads TGTGCCAGCAGCTCGACACGACTGGACAGGGAAAGCGATCAGCCCCAGCATTTT. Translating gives CASSSTRLDRESDQPQHF.

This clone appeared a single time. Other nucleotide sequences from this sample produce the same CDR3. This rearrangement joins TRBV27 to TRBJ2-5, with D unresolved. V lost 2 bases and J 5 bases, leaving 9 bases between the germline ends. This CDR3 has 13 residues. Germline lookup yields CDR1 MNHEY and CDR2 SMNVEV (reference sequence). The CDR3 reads CASSLERGETQYF. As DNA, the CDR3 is TGTGCCAGCAGTTTAGAGCGTGGGGAGACCCAGTACTTC.

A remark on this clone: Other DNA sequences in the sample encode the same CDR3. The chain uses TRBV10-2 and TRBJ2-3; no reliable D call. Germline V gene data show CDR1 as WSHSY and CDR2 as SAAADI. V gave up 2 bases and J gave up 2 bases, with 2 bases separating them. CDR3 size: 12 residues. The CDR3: CASSEVTDTQYF. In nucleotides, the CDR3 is TGCGCCAGCAGTGAGGTCACAGATACGCAGTATTTT.